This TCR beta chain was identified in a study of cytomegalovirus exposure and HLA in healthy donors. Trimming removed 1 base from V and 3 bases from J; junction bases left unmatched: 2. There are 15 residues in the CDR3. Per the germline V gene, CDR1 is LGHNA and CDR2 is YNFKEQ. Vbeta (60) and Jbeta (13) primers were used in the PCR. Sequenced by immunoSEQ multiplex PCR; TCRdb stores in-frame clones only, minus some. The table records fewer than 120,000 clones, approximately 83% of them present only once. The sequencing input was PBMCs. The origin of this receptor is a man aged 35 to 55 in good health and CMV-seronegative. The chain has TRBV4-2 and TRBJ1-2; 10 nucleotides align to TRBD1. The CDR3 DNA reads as TGTGCCAGCAGCCAAGTAGGGACAGGGGACTATGGCTACACCTTC. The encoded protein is CASSQVGTGDYGYTF.